A single TCR beta chain is shown here with its context. Its antigen remains unknown. This sample stems from a study of radiation and T cells in renal cell carcinoma. Study-wide results and limits: From baseline, blood top tumor clonotypes peaked at 2 weeks post-radiation.

Germline V gene lookup returns CDR1 SQVTM and CDR2 ANQGSEA. Between the trimmed V and J ends, which lost 5 bases and 0 bases, there was a span of 14 bases. This CDR3 is 15 amino acids long. Time point specified: baseline pretreatment blood. The treatment denotes: 15 Gy SBRT to primary tumor, nephrectomy 4 weeks later. Blood was sampled at baseline, 2 weeks and 4 weeks after SBRT. Sequenced by immunoSEQ multiplex PCR; TCRdb stores in-frame clones only, minus some. This sample has 110,000 to 150,000 clones, with around 78% found just once. The clonotype comes from a woman aged 45-65 years with renal cell carcinoma. The chain recombines TRBV29-1 with TRBJ1-3; D gene ambiguous. Sequencing used blood, obtained from a patient whose treatment included radiotherapy and nephrectomy. The CDR3 reads CSVLIYIPSGNTIYF. CDR3 DNA: TGCAGCGTTTTAATCTATATCCCCTCTGGAAACACCATATATTTT. Supplemented by reference TRBV29-1 and TRBJ1-3, the full variable domain reads SAVISQKPSRDICQRGTSLTIQCQVDSQVTMMFWYRQQPGQSLTLIATANQGSEATYESGFVIDKFPISRPNLTFSTLTVSNMSPEDSSIYLCSVLIYIPSGNTIYFGEGSWLTVV.